This T cell receptor beta chain was captured in a study of identical twins listed by TCRdb under 2016. In the study overall: TCR alpha and beta repertoires from monozygotic twins, unrelated adults of various ages and cord blood were deep-sequenced to test whether fetal clonotypes persist. To rule out contamination, replicate twin experiments were performed at different times with different library preparation protocols.

For this clonotype: Its cognate antigen has yet to be identified. Base quality data are lacking; no much larger clone is found one base away.

Receptor amplification or capture employed 5' RACE. Sequencing used an Illumina HiSeq 2000. Template switching added a universal primer binding site, and the final cDNA carried a unique molecular identifier that allowed TCR cDNA molecules to be counted accurately. Specific primers in the conserved constant-segment region were used to synthesize first-strand cDNA for the TCR alpha and beta chains. To control for contamination, each cDNA library was double barcoded with a SMART-Mk sample barcode plus Illumina barcodes. Two successive PCR steps introduced TruSeq adapter sequences along with Illumina sample barcodes. The TCR alpha and beta cDNA libraries were sequenced on the Illumina HiSeq platform using custom primers. Under the source paper's analysis protocol: MiGEC was used to process raw reads and extract unique molecular identifiers, and MiXCR was used to find CDR3 positions. For each individual, recombination models were inferred using an EM algorithm with the repgenHMM and IGoR tools. The tcR package in R was used for shared clonotype analysis, with sharing normalized by the product of cloneset sizes. To study raw recombination free of thymic and clonal selection effects, out-of-frame nonproductive sequences were analyzed. Using fastp trimming at Q25 and MiXCR clonotype assembly, TCRdb reanalyzed the public sequencing data and kept in-frame beta chains. CDR3 protein sequences are deduplicated, and each keeps its most common genes and DNA. TCRdb, rather than the study authors, made the V and J calls. This sample has approximately 700,000 distinct CDR3 sequences in its table, and 18% of those were observed once. The ten largest clones represent 10% to 15% of the sample.

The paper as a whole reports these results and caveats: In monozygotic twins, out-of-frame TCR alpha sharing was systematically underestimated by recombination models, although the models agreed with sharing between unrelated individuals. Compared with coincidental sharing between unrelated individuals, out-of-frame TCR alpha sequences shared between twins showed an excess of sequences with low generation probability. The excess sharing between twins in beta out-of-frame sequences was weaker because fewer shared sequences reduced the signal-to-noise ratio. Abundant cord blood beta clonotypes carried fewer insertions; young adult naive repertoires showed a weaker similar trend, while memory repertoires showed none. Conclusions relied on cross-sectional statistical analysis, since the same donors could not be followed over many years. Invariant T cells such as MAIT and iNKT could partly confound zero-insertion analyses, though diverse VJ usage argued against this for most clonotypes.

Ends trimmed: V by 7 bases, J by 11 bases; bases unmatched to a gene: 13. The germline V gene provides CDR1 SQVTM and CDR2 ANQGSEA. The CDR3, from cysteine to phenylalanine, totals 13 residues. Of all the DNA, just the CDR3 is kept, 39 bases in frame from base 1. All donors were healthy Caucasians. The twin cohort consisted of three pairs of female monozygotic twins, all aged 18 to 29 years. RNA for TCR libraries was isolated from peripheral blood mononuclear cells. The data also belong to a second study, concerning T cells expressing NK-cell markers. As that second study puts it: In sorted CD3+CD56+NKG2C+, CD3+CD56+NKG2C- and CD3+CD56-NKG2C+ T-cell subsets from eight donors, TCR beta-chain repertoires were profiled. Seven of the eight sequenced donors were HCMV-seropositive and one was HCMV-seronegative. In several experiments an anti-gammadeltaTCR antibody was added to restrict sorting to alphabetaTCR-expressing T cells. In more than five donors, the dominant CD3+CD56+NKG2C+ clonotypes were found to rank among the top 10 CD8+ clonotypes and to make up 1.0-7.0% of CD8+ T cells. Those dominant clonotypes were again the most abundant among CD3+CD56-NKG2C+ cells in a few donors, at about 25-60.1%. Whether the expanded NKG2C-expressing T cell clones were specific for HCMV antigens was left unclear. Randomly selected healthy volunteers, three men and five women, were used as the eight sequenced donors. HCMV-specific IgG was detected in serum with a commercial ELISA kit to determine HCMV serostatus. For over five donors, bulk peripheral blood T-cell repertoires were also sequenced from unsorted PBMC. MIGEC was used to demultiplex reads and group reads by UMI, and MiTCR was used to assemble and quantify clonotypes. To remove erroneous sequences, TCR cDNA sequences were retained only when supported by two or more reads. The tcR package was used for downstream repertoire analysis, and clonotypes were matched between fractions using CDR3 nucleotide sequence together with V segment. VDJmatch was used to annotate antigen specificity against VDJdb, with one amino acid substitution allowed in CDR3.

The TCR was taken from a woman aged 18-29 years in good health. This receptor chain uses TRBV29-1 and TRBJ2-1; TRBD2 fits 8 bases in the junction. The specimen sequenced was PBMCs. The CDR3 protein sequence reads: CSAPSQREGQQFF. The bases read TGCAGCGCCCCATCGCAACGGGAGGGACAGCAGTTCTTC.